This T cell receptor beta chain was profiled in a study of blood T cell repertoires in COVID-19. Overall study context: Both acute and convalescent COVID-19 samples were obtained from the United States, Italy and Spain. From T cells, B-cell-depleted T cells, or PBMCs came the material, which was cDNA or gDNA.

This table comes from immunoSEQ multiplex PCR, and its TCRdb copy is limited to in-frame clones, with some not included. The sample includes about 53,000 clones, roughly 90% of them seen just once. The origin of this receptor is a human donor in a cohort sampled during active COVID-19. The sequenced sample was peripheral blood.

The CDR3 loop reads CASSLLRGRGAKNIQYF. The CDR3 DNA is TGTGCCAGCAGCCTTTTACGAGGGCGCGGCGCCAAAAACATTCAGTACTTC. V and J are TRBV13 and TRBJ2-4, with TRBD2 as a possible D gene (5 bases). The germline CDR1 and CDR2 sequences are PRHDT and FYEKMQ (reference sequence). The CDR3 runs 17 residues. Between the trimmed V and J ends, which lost 5 bases and 1 base, there was a span of 18 bases.